The rows below give T cell receptor beta chains drawn from one sample of a study of chemoradiotherapy in HPV16-positive cancers. TCRdb's copy holds only in-frame clones and misses some; the assay was immunoSEQ multiplex PCR. The data hold tens of thousands of clones, with more than 80% observed a single time. The sample here was blood, taken from a patient who underwent chemoradiotherapy. The source is a human donor with HPV-associated anogenital cancer. CDR3s include the opening cysteine and the closing phenylalanine or tryptophan. Fields, in order: J gene, D gene, V gene, clone size, CDR3 DNA, CDR3 protein. A D gene is named only where the DNA matches it firmly. Clone size appears in some rows only: once, few, many, or a class for an expanded clone.

TRBJ2-5,TRBD1,TRBV6-5,NA,TGTGCCAGCAGTTACTCGGGTACAGGGGGGGAGACCCAGTACTTC,CASSYSGTGGETQYF
TRBJ2-3,TRBD2,TRBV7-3,NA,TGTGCCAGCAGCCTCCAAGGCCTAGCGGGGGGAGTCACAGATACGCAGTATTTT,CASSLQGLAGGVTDTQYF
TRBJ1-4,TRBD1,TRBV25-1,NA,TGTGCCAGGAAGGACAGGGCTAATGAAAAACTGTTTTTT,CARKDRANEKLFF
TRBJ1-2,TRBD1,TRBV5-4,NA,TGTGCCAGCAGCTTGTACGGGACAGGGGCTAACTATGGCTACACCTTC,CASSLYGTGANYGYTF
TRBJ1-1,TRBD1,TRBV5-1,NA,TGCGCCAGCAGCCCCTGGGACAGAATGTTCCATGAAGCTTTCTTT,CASSPWDRMFHEAFF
TRBJ2-5,TRBD2,TRBV11-2,NA,TGTGCCAGCAGCTTAGATCGGTTAGCGGGAGGTGGGCAAGAGACCCAGTACTTC,CASSLDRLAGGGQETQYF
TRBJ2-2,TRBD1,TRBV29-1,NA,TGCAGCGCTCTGGACAGGGTCGATTGGACCGGGGAGCTGTTTTTT,CSALDRVDWTGELFF
TRBJ2-7,NA,TRBV4-1,NA,TGCGCCAGCAGCCAAGGGGGAGGTGCCTACGAGCAGTACTTC,CASSQGGGAYEQYF
TRBJ1-1,NA,TRBV11-1,NA,TGTGCCAGCAGCTTAGCAAATTCTGAAGCTTTCTTT,CASSLANSEAFF
TRBJ2-2,NA,TRBV11-2,once,TGTGCCAGCAGCTTAGATCAGCTGGGGGCCGGGGAGCTGTTTTTT,CASSLDQLGAGELFF
TRBJ2-7,NA,TRBV6-6,NA,TGTGCCAGCAGTTACGCAGGGGCCCCCTACGAGCAGTACTTC,CASSYAGAPYEQYF
TRBJ2-7,TRBD1,TRBV30,once,TGTGCCTGGAGTGTAGGGGGCAACAGCTACGAGCAGTACTTC,CAWSVGGNSYEQYF
TRBJ2-3,NA,TRBV28,few,TGTGCCAGCAGTTTTTTAGATACGCAGTATTTT,CASSFLDTQYF
TRBJ1-5,NA,TRBV4-1,NA,TGCGCCAGCAGCCAGCGTAATAGCAATCAGCCCCAGCATTTT,CASSQRNSNQPQHF
TRBJ2-1,NA,TRBV19,NA,TGTGCCAGTAAGCGGACTCGCTACAATGAGCAGTTCTTC,CASKRTRYNEQFF
TRBJ2-1,TRBD2,TRBV4-1,NA,TGCGCCAGCAGCCCTCAACTAGCGGGAGTCTACAATGAGCAGTTCTTC,CASSPQLAGVYNEQFF
TRBJ2-3,NA,TRBV11-2,NA,TGTGCCAGCACCTGGTCGGGGCCGGCAGATACGCAGTATTTT,CASTWSGPADTQYF
TRBJ2-1,NA,TRBV6-5,NA,TGTGCCAGCAGCTTCGGGTCTCCCCAGGGTGAGCAGTTCTTC,CASSFGSPQGEQFF
TRBJ1-1,NA,TRBV7-2,NA,TGTGCCAGCAGCTTAATTGTGAGAACTTTCTTT,CASSLIVRTFF
TRBJ2-7,TRBD1,TRBV5-1,NA,TGCGCCAGCAGCCCCCGACAGGGACCCTCCTACGAGCAGTACTTC,CASSPRQGPSYEQYF
TRBJ2-7,TRBD2,TRBV5-1,NA,TGCGCCAGCAGCCCAAGGGAGGGCCCCTACGAGCAGTACTTC,CASSPREGPYEQYF
TRBJ1-2,TRBD1,TRBV19,NA,TGTGCCAGTAGTGCTATTATGACAGGGGGCGTTGGCTACACCTTC,CASSAIMTGGVGYTF
TRBJ2-3,TRBD2,TRBV6-6,NA,TGTGCCAGCAGGAGACTAGCGGGCACAGATACGCAGTATTTT,CASRRLAGTDTQYF
TRBJ2-2,TRBD1,TRBV5-4,NA,TGTGCCAGCAGCCCAACCCCAACAGGGGGCGAAACCGGGGAGCTGTTTTTT,CASSPTPTGGETGELFF
TRBJ2-3,NA,TRBV2,NA,TGTGCCAGCAATCCGGGACGGCGCACAGATACGCAGTATTTT,CASNPGRRTDTQYF
TRBJ2-7,NA,TRBV5-1,NA,TGCGCCAGCAGCTTGGGGGGGACCTACGAGCAGTACTTC,CASSLGGTYEQYF
TRBJ2-7,TRBD1,TRBV7-2,NA,TGTGCCAGCAGCTTCGGGACAGGACTCTCCTACGAGCAGTACTTC,CASSFGTGLSYEQYF
TRBJ1-1,NA,TRBV6-1,NA,TGTGCCAGCACTCAGGCAGGGTCGAACACTGAAGCTTTCTTT,CASTQAGSNTEAFF
TRBJ1-5,TRBD1,TRBV27,few,TGTGCCAGCCGACCGATGGGACAGGGGGATCAGCCCCAGCATTTT,CASRPMGQGDQPQHF
TRBJ1-4,NA,TRBV29-1,NA,TGCAGCGACGGACAGACTGAAAAACTGTTTTTT,CSDGQTEKLFF
TRBJ1-4,TRBD1,TRBV18,NA,TGTGCCAGCTCACCAGGGGACAGGGCGTCGAAACTGTTTTTT,CASSPGDRASKLFF
TRBJ2-7,TRBD1,TRBV4-1,few,TGCGCCAGCAGTCCTTCGGGACAGGGGGCCCGCGAGCAGTACTTC,CASSPSGQGAREQYF
TRBJ2-7,NA,TRBV6-1,NA,TGTGCCAGCAGTGAAGGGCGGGCCAACGAGCAGTACTTC,CASSEGRANEQYF
TRBJ2-3,NA,TRBV6-6,medium-sized,TGTGCCAGCAGTGCGGGGTCCACGGGGGATACGCAGTATTTT,CASSAGSTGDTQYF
TRBJ1-1,NA,TRBV6-5,NA,TGTGCCAGCAGTTATGCACAGGGTTCCACTGAAGCTTTCTTT,CASSYAQGSTEAFF
TRBJ2-2,TRBD1,TRBV9,few,TGTGCCAGCAGCTCCCCAGGACAGGGACCCAACACCGGGGAGCTGTTTTTT,CASSSPGQGPNTGELFF
TRBJ2-7,NA,TRBV2,once,TGTGCCAGCAGTGAAGCGTGGCAGGGTAACGGGCAGTACTTC,CASSEAWQGNGQYF
TRBJ2-7,NA,TRBV28,NA,TGTGCCAGCAGTACTCCCGGGGCCCCCTACGAGCAGTACTTC,CASSTPGAPYEQYF
TRBJ1-2,NA,TRBV6-5,NA,TGTGCCAGCAGTTACATCGGCAGCTTATATGGCTACACCTTC,CASSYIGSLYGYTF